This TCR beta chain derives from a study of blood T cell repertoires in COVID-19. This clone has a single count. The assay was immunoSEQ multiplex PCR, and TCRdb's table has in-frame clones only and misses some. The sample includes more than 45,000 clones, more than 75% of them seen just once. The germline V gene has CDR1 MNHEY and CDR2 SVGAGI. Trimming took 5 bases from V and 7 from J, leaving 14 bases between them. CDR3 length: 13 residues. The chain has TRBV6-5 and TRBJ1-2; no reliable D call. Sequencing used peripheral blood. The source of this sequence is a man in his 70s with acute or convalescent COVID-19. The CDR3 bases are TGTGCCAGCAGTCCCCCAGGCCCGCTTGGCTACACCTTC. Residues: CASSPPGPLGYTF.